This TCR beta chain was identified during a study of PD-L1 blockade in urothelial cancer. Study information: The patients' atezolizumab therapy, 1,200 mg intravenously every 3 weeks, started at some point between 2014 and 2016. Males with bladder-origin urothelial cancer made up about 90% of the roughly 29 patients. Among blood samples, the median T cell count was about 130,000.

The trim removed 6 bases at V and 2 bases at J, leaving 4 bases unmatched. Germline V gives CDR1 SGHRS, CDR2 YFSETQ. This CDR3 comprises 13 residues. Pretreatment and on-treatment samples were taken, numbering 1 to 8 per patient. TCRdb keeps only in-frame clones here, not all; method: immunoSEQ multiplex PCR. The sample carries 56,000 or so clones, roughly 86% recorded once. The source was PBMCs, collected around atezolizumab (anti-PD-L1) treatment. The receptor was isolated from a man aged 45-60 years with urothelial cancer. V usage is TRBV5-1 and J usage is TRBJ1-2; 7 bases are a match to TRBD1. The chain's CDR3 is CASTVQGNYGYTF. The CDR3, as DNA: TGCGCCAGCACTGTACAGGGGAACTATGGCTACACCTTC.